This is a list of T cell receptor beta chains from one sample in a study of breast tumors, draining lymph nodes, adjacent tissues. Each CDR3 protein gets one entry after TCRdb re-called the multiplex PCR reads with MiXCR. This sample yields 150,000 to 200,000 distinct CDR3 sequences, of which roughly a third are seen a single time; 4% to 5.5% belongs to the top ten. The sample taken for sequencing was axillary lymph node tissue. The receptors here all came from a female donor with breast cancer. Some clones in this sample may be carry-over from other donors' samples. The CDR3 runs from the conserved cysteine through the conserved F or W. D genes are given only for firm matches. Clone size is not always given. Where it is, it says once, few, many or a class for expanded clones.

CDR3	DNA	size	J	D	V
CARPRGTPLHF	TGTGCCAGGCCACGGGGGACACCCCTCCACTTT	many	TRBJ1-6	.	TRBV11-3
CSVAGGGETQYF	TGCAGCGTTGCAGGGGGCGGTGAGACCCAGTACTTC	many	TRBJ2-5	TRBD1	TRBV29-1
CASSRAGGPSTDTQYF	TGCGCCAGCAGCAGAGCAGGGGGACCATCCACAGATACGCAGTATTTT	.	TRBJ2-3	TRBD1	TRBV5-1
CASRSGQSNTGELFF	TGCGCCAGCAGGTCCGGACAGTCGAACACCGGGGAGCTGTTTTTT	.	TRBJ2-2	.	TRBV5-1
CSARVAGRVETQYF	TGCAGTGCTAGAGTTGCGGGAAGGGTGGAGACCCAGTACTTC	many	TRBJ2-5	.	TRBV20-1
CASSSPLGRTTTGELFF	TGTGCCAGCAGTTCCCCGTTAGGCAGGACCACGACCGGGGAGCTGTTTTTT	many	TRBJ2-2	.	TRBV12-3/TRBV12-4
CASSGISRDYGYTF	TGCGCCAGCAGTGGCATATCACGGGACTATGGCTACACCTTC	many	TRBJ1-2	.	TRBV10-2
CASSSLDGGREKLFF	TGTGCCAGCAGCTCCCTGGACGGGGGGCGTGAAAAACTGTTTTTT	few	TRBJ1-4	.	TRBV7-9
CASGLTLSGSAYNEQFF	TGTGCTAGTGGTTTGACCCTTAGCGGGAGCGCCTACAATGAGCAGTTCTTC	many	TRBJ2-1	TRBD2	TRBV12-5
CASSLAHRQETQYF	TGTGCCAGCAGCTTGGCTCACCGCCAAGAGACCCAGTACTTC	many	TRBJ2-5	.	TRBV5-8
CASSPLWDRAGTDPQYF	TGTGCCAGCAGCCCCCTGTGGGACAGGGCTGGTACGGATCCGCAGTATTTT	.	TRBJ2-3	TRBD1	TRBV7-9
CSVVPQDSYEQYF	TGCAGCGTTGTTCCACAGGACTCCTACGAGCAGTACTTC	many	TRBJ2-7	.	TRBV29-1
CASSLFRASHEQYF	TGTGCCAGCAGCTTGTTTCGGGCGTCCCACGAGCAGTACTTC	few	TRBJ2-7	.	TRBV5-8
CASSPTGQVVTGELFF	TGTGCCAGCAGCCCCACGGGGCAGGTGGTCACCGGGGAGCTGTTTTTT	many	TRBJ2-2	.	TRBV7-3
CSVGQGQANEKLFF	TGCAGCGTAGGACAGGGCCAAGCTAATGAAAAACTGTTTTTT	few	TRBJ1-4	TRBD1	TRBV29-1
CASSYPGTSGGNEQFF	TGTGCCAGCAGTTACCCCGGGACTAGCGGGGGCAATGAGCAGTTCTTC	.	TRBJ2-1	TRBD2	TRBV6-2/TRBV6-3